The clone carrying this T cell receptor (beta chain) was detected only a few times. Its antigen is currently unknown. TCRdb ran MiXCR on the RT-PCR reads and lists one entry per CDR3 protein. The table includes under 200,000 distinct CDR3 sequences, about 12% detected once. V shed 7 bases and J shed 0 bases, with 12 bases lying between them. The germline V gene has CDR1 MNHNS and CDR2 SASEGT. The CDR3 sequence is 14 residues long. These data belong to a study of response to subunit inactivated influenza vaccine. Study results and limitations: Few additional T cells are recruited per seasonal influenza vaccination, authors suggested.

The same specimen was also included in a second study, on T cells expressing NK-cell markers. From that study: Synthesis of TCR beta cDNA relied on 5'RACE template switching carrying UMIs. The study drew TCR beta repertoires from sorted CD3+CD56+NKG2C+, CD3+CD56+NKG2C- and CD3+CD56-NKG2C+ T cells. Of the CD8+ T cells in about 6 donors, about 1.0-8% belonged to dominant NKG2C+ clonotypes.

This specimen was CD8+ T cells sorted from PBMCs, taken 12 days after vaccination. The rearrangement uses TRBV6-1 and TRBJ1-1, with D perhaps TRBD1 (6 bases). The TCR comes from a man aged 45 to 65 who received an inactivated influenza vaccine. Here the CDR3 DNA reads TGTGCCAGCACCCAACAGGGCGTGAACACTGAAGCTTTCTTT. This gives the protein CASTQQGVNTEAFF.